The count of the clone carrying this T cell receptor (beta chain) is one. J gave up 10 bases and V 4 bases, and 16 bases lay outside the gene matches. The CDR3 contains 16 residues. CDR1 is SEHNR and CDR2 is FQNEAQ in the germline V gene (reference sequence). In each PCR, synthetic TCR analog templates were spiked in. TCRdb's table, derived via immunoSEQ multiplex PCR, lists solely in-frame clones and lacks some. The sample includes some 77,000 clones, around 87% seen only once; the top ten take 5% to 7%. This entry is derived from a study of PD-L1 blockade in urothelial cancer. For the study at large: Male sex and bladder-origin urothelial cancer characterized about 85% of the 29 patients. Treatment start was followed by blood analysis at 3 weeks (second dose) and again at 6 weeks.

All patients carried locally advanced or metastatic urothelial carcinoma. The rearrangement uses TRBV7-9 and TRBJ2-5; 9 bases agree with TRBD2. The sequences come from PBMCs, collected around atezolizumab (anti-PD-L1) treatment. The TCR sequence derives from a woman aged 70-85 years with urothelial cancer. The CDR3 DNA follows: TGTGCCAGCAGCTCCCGGGGGGGACTAGCAAGAGTAGGCCAGTACTTC. It yields the protein CASSSRGGLARVGQYF.